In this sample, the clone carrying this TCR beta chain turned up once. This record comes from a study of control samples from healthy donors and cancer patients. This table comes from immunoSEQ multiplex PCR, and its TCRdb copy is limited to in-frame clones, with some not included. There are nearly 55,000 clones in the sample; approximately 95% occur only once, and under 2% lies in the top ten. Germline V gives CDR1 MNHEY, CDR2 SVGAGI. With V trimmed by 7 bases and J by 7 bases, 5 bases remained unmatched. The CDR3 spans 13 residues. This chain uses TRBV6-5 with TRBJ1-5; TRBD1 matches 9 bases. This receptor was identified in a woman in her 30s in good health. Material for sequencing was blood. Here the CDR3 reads CASNRDRDQPQHF. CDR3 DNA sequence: TGTGCCAGCAACCGGGACAGGGACCAGCCCCAGCATTTT.